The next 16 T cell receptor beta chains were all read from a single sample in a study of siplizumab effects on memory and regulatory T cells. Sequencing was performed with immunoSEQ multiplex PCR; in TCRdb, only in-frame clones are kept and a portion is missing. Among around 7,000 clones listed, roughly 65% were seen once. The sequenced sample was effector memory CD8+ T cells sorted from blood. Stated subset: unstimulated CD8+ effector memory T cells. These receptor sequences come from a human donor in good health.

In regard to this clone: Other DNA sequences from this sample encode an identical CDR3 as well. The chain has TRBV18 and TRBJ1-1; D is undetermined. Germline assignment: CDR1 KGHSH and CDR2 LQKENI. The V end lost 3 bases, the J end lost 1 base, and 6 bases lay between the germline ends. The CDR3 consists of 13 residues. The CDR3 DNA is TGTGCCAGCTCACCGGAAGGGAACACTGAAGCTTTCTTT. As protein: CASSPEGNTEAFF. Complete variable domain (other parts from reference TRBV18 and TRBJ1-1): NAGVMQNPRHLVRRRGQEARLRCSPMKGHSHVYWYRQLPEEGLKFMVYLQKENIIDESGMPKERFSAEFPKEGPSILRIQQVVRGDSAAYFCASSPEGNTEAFFGQGTRLTVV.

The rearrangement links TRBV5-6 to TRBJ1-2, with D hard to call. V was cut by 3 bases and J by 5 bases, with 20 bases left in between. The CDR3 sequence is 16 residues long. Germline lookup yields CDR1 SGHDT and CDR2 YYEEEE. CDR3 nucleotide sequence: TGTGCCAGCAGCTCCATTGTGGGCAGCAACTTTTATGGCTACACCTTC. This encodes CASSSIVGSNFYGYTF.

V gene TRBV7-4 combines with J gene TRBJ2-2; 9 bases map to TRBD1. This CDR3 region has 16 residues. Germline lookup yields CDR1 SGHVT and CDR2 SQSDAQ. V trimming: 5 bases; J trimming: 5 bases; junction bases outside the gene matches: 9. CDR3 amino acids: CASSAYGTGSTGELFF. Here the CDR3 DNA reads TGTGCCAGCAGCGCGTACGGGACAGGGAGTACCGGGGAGCTGTTTTTT.

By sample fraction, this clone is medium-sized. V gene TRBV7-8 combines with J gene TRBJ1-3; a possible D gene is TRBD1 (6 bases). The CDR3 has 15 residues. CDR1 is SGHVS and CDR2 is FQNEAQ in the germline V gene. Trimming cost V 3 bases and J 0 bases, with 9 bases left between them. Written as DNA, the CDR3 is TGTGCCAGCAGCTTGGGGGGCACCTCTGGAAACACCATATATTTT. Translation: CASSLGGTSGNTIYF.

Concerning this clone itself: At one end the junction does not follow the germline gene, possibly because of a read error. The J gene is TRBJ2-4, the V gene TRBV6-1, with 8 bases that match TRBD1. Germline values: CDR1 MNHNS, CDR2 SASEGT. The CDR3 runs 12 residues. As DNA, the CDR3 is TGTGCCGGCAGCGGACAGGGAAACATTCAGTACTTC. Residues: CAGSGQGNIQYF.

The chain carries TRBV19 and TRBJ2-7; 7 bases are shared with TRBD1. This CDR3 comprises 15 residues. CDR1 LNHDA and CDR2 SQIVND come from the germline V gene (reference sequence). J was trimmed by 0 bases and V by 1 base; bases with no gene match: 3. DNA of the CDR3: TGTGCCAGTAGTATAGCCTGGGACAGCTCCTACGAGCAGTACTTC. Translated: CASSIAWDSSYEQYF.

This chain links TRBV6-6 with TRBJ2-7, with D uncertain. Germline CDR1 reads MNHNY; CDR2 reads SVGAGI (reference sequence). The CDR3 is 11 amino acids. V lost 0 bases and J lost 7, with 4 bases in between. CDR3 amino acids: CASSYSGEQYF. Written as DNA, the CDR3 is TGTGCCAGCAGTTACTCAGGAGAGCAGTACTTC.

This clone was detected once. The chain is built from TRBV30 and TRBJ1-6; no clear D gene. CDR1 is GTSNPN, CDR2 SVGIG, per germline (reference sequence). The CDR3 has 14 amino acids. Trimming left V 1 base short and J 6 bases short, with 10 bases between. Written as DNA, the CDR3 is TGTGCCTGGAGTGGCGACAAGAGTAATTCACCCCTCCACTTT. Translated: CAWSGDKSNSPLHF.

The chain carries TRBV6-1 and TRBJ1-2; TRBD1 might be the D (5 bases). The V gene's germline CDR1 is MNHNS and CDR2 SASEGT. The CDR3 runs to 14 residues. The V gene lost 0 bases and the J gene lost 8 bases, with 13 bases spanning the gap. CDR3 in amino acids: CASSEASDKIGYTF. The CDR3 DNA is TGTGCCAGCAGTGAAGCCTCGGACAAGATAGGCTACACCTTC.

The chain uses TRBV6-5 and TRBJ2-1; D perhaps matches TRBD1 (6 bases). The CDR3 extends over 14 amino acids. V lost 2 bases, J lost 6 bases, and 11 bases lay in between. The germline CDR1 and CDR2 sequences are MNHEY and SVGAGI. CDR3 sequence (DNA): TGTGCCAGCAGTTACGAGGACAGCTTCAATGAGCAGTTCTTC. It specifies CASSYEDSFNEQFF.

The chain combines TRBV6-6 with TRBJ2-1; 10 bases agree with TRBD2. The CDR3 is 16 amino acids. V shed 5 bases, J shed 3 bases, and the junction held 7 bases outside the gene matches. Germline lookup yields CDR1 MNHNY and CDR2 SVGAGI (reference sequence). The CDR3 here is CASSQTTSGVYNEQFF. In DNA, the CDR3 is TGTGCCAGCAGTCAAACTACTAGCGGGGTCTACAATGAGCAGTTCTTC.

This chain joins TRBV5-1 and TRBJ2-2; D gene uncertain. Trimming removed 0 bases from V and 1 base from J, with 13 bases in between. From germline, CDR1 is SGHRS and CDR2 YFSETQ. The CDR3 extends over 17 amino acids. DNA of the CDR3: TGCGCCAGCAGCTTGGCCAGGAGCAGTCTGAACACCGGGGAGCTGTTTTTT. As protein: CASSLARSSLNTGELFF.

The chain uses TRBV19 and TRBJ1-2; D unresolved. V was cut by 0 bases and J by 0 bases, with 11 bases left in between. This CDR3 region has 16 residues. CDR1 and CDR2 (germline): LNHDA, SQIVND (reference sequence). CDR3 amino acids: CASSIERGFTNYGYTF. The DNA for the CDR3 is TGTGCCAGTAGTATAGAGCGGGGATTCACTAACTATGGCTACACCTTC. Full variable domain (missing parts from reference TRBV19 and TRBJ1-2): DGGITQSPKYLFRKEGQNVTLSCEQNLNHDAMYWYRQDPGQGLRLIYYSQIVNDFQKGDIAEGYSVSREKKESFPLTVTSAQKNPTAFYLCASSIERGFTNYGYTFGSGTRLTVV.

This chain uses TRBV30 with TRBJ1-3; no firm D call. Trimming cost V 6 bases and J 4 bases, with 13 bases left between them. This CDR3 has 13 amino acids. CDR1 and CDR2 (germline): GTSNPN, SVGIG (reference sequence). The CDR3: CACFHSVGNTIYF. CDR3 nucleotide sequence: TGTGCCTGTTTTCATTCGGTCGGAAACACCATATATTTT.

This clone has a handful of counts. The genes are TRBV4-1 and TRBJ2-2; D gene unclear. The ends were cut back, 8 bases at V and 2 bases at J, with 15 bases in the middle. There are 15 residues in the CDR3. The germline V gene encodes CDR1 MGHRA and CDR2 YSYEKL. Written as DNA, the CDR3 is TGCGCCAGCCGATACGCCGCGGTAAACACCGGGGAGCTGTTTTTT. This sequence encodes CASRYAAVNTGELFF.

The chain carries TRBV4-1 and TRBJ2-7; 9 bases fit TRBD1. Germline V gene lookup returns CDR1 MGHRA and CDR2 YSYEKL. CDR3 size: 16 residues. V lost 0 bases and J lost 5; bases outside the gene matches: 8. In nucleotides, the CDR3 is TGCGCCAGCAGCCAAGAAGGGTACGGGACAGGGAACGAGCAGTACTTC. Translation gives CASSQEGYGTGNEQYF.